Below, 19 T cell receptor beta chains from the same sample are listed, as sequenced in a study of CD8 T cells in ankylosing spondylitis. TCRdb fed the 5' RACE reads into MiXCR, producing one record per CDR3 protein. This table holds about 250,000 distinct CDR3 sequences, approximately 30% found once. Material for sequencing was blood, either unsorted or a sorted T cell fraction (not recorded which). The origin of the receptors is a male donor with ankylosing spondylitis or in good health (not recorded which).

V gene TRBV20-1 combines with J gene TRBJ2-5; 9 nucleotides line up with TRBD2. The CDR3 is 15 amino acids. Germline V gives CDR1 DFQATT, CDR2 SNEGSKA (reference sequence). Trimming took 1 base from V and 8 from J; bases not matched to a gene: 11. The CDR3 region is CSARVPSGVLGTQYF. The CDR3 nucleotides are TGCAGTGCTAGAGTCCCTAGCGGGGTCCTCGGTACCCAGTACTTC.

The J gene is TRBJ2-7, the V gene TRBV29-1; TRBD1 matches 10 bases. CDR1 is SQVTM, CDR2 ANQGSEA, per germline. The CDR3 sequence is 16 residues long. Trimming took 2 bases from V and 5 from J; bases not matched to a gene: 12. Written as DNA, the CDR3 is TGCAGCGTTGAAAGCGGAGAGGGACAGGGGAACCACGAGCAGTACTTC. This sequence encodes CSVESGEGQGNHEQYF.

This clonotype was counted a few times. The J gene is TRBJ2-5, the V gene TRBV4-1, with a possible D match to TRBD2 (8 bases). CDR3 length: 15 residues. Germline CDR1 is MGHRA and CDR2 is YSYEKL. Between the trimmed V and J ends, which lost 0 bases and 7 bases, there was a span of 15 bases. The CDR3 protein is CASSQESGGLVTQYF. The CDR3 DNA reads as TGCGCCAGCAGCCAAGAGTCAGGGGGACTAGTGACCCAGTACTTC.

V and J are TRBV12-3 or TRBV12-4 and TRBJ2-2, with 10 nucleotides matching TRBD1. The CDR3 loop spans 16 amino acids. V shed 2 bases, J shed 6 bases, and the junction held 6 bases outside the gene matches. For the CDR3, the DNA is TGTGCCAGCAGTTTACTCCGGGACAGGGGCGCCGGGGAGCTGTTTTTT. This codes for CASSLLRDRGAGELFF.

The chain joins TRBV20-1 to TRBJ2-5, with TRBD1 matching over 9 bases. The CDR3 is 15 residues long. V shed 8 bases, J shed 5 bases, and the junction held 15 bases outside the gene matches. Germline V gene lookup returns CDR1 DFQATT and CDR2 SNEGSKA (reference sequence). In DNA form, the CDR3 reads TGCAGTCCCACCGGGACAGGGCAACCTGGGGAGACCCAGTACTTC. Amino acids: CSPTGTGQPGETQYF.

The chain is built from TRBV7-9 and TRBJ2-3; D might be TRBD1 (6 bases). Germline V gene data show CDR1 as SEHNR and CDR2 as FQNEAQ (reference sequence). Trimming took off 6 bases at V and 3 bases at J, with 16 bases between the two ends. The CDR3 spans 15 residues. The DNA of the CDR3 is TGTGCCAGCAGACGAACAGGGAGTGGAACAGATACGCAGTATTTT. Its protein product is CASRRTGSGTDTQYF.

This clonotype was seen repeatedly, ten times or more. The CDR3 DNA reads as TGCAGTGCAGGGGGGGACAATGAGCAGTTCTTC. Protein: CSAGGDNEQFF. The V call is TRBV20-1, the J call TRBJ2-1, with D possibly being TRBD2 (7 bases). V was cut by 6 bases and J by 5 bases, with 8 bases left in between. Germline V gene data show CDR1 as DFQATT and CDR2 as SNEGSKA (reference sequence). The CDR3 contains 11 residues.

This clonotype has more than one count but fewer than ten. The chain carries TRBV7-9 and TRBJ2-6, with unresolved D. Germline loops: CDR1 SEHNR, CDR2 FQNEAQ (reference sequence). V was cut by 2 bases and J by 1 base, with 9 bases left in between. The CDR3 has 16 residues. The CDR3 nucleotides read TGTGCCAGCAGCTTATCATGGGAATCTGGGGCCAACGTCCTGACTTTC. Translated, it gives CASSLSWESGANVLTF.

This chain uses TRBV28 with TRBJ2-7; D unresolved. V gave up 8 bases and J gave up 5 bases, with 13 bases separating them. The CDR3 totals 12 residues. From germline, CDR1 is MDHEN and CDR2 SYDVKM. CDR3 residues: CASQIQLHEQYF. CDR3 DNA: TGTGCCAGCCAAATACAGCTCCACGAGCAGTACTTC.

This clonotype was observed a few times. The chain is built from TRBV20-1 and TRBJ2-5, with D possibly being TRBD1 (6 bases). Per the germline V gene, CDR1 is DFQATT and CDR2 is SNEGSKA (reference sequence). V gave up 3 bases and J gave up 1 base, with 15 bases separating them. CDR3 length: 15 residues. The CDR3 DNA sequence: TGCAGTGCTAGGGCCGTTCGACAGGTCCAAGAGACCCAGTACTTC. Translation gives CSARAVRQVQETQYF.

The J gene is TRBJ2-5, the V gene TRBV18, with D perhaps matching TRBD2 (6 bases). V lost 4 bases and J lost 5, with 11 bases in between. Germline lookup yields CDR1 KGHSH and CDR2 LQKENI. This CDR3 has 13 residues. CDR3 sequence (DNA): TGTGCCAGCTCACTGGGGGGTGATGAGACCCAGTACTTC. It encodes CASSLGGDETQYF.

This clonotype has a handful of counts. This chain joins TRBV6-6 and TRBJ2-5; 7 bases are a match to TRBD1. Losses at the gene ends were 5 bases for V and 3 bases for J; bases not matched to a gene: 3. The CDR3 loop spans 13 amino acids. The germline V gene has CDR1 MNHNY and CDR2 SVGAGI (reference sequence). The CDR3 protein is CASSQTGEETQYF. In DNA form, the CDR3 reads TGTGCCAGCAGTCAAACAGGGGAAGAGACCCAGTACTTC.

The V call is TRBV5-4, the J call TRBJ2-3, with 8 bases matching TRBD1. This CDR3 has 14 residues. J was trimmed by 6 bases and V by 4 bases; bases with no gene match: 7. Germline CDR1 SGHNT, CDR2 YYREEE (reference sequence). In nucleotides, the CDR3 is TGTGCCAGCAGCAACGGACAGGGAGGCGATACGCAGTATTTT. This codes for CASSNGQGGDTQYF.

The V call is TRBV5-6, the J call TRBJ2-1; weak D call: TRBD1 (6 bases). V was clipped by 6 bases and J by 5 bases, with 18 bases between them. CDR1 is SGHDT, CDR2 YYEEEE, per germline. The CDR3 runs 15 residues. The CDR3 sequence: CASTSPRGGNNEQFF. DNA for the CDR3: TGTGCCAGCACCTCTCCCAGGGGTGGAAACAATGAGCAGTTCTTC.

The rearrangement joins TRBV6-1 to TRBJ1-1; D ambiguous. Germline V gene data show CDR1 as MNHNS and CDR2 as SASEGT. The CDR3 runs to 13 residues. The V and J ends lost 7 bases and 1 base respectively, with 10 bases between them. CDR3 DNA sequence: TGTGCCAGCATAGAAGGGTCGAACACTGAAGCTTTCTTT. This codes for CASIEGSNTEAFF.

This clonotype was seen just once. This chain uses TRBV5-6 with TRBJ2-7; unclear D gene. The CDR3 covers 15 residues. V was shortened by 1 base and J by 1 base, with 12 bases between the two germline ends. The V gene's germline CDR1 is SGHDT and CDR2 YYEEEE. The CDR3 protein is CASSLSPDGSYEQYF. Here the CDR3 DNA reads TGTGCCAGCAGCTTGTCCCCGGACGGGTCCTACGAGCAGTACTTC.

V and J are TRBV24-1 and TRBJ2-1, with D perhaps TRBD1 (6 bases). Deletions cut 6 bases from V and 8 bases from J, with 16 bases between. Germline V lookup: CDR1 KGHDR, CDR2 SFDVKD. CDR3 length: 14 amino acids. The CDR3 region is CATSFAGDGDEQFF. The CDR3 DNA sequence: TGTGCCACCAGTTTCGCAGGGGATGGAGATGAGCAGTTCTTC.

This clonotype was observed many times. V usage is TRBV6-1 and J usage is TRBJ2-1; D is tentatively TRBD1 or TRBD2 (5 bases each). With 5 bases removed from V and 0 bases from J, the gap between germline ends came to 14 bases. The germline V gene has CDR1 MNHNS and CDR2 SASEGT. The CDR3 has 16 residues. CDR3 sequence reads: CASSRGPPSSYNEQFF. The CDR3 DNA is TGTGCCAGCAGTCGGGGACCTCCCAGCTCCTACAATGAGCAGTTCTTC.

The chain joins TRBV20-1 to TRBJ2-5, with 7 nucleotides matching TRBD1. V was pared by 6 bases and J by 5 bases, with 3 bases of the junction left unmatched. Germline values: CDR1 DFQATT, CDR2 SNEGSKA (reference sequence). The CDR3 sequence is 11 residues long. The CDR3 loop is CSADRVETQYF. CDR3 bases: TGCAGTGCAGACAGGGTTGAGACCCAGTACTTC.